This T cell receptor (beta chain) was obtained from a study of blood T cell repertoires in COVID-19. Study in general: From the United States, Italy and Spain came samples of acute and convalescent COVID-19.

In the original workflow: It was from reference gene primer amplification that nucleated cell counts were estimated. Some clones are missing from TCRdb's copy, which holds only in-frame ones; the method was immunoSEQ multiplex PCR. The V and J calls and clone size come from that table; D and trimming were worked out from the DNA. The sample lists 300,000 to 450,000 clones; around 87% were seen once. V dropped 8 bases and J dropped 0 bases, with 10 bases sitting between them. The CDR3 covers 13 residues. The chain has TRBV12-3 or TRBV12-4 and TRBJ1-2; tentatively, D is TRBD1 (5 bases). This sequence was found in an older woman with COVID-19, enrolled during active disease. Sequencing input: peripheral blood. In DNA form, the CDR3 reads TGTGCCAGCGGACTACAGGCTAACTATGGCTACACCTTC. It codes for CASGLQANYGYTF.